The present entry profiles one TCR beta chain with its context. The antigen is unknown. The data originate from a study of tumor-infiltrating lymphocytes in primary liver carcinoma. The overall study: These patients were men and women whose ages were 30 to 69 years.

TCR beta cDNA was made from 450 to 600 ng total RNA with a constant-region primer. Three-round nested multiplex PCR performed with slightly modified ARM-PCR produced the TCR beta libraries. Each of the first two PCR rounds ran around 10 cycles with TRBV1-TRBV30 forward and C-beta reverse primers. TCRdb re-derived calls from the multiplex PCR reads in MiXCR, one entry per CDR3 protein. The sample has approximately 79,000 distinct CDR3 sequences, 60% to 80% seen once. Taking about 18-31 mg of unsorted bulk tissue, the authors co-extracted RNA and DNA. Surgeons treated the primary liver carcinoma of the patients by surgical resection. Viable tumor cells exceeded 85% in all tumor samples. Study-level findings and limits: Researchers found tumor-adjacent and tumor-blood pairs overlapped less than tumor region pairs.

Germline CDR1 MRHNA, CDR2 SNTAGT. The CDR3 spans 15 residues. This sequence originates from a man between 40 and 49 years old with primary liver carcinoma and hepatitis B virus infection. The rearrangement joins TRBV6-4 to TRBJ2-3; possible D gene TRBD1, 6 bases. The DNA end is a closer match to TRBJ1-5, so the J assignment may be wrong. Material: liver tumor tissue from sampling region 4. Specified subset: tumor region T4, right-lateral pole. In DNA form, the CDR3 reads TGTGCCAGCAGTAGCCTAGGACAGACCATAGATACGCAGCATTTT. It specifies CASSSLGQTIDTQHF.